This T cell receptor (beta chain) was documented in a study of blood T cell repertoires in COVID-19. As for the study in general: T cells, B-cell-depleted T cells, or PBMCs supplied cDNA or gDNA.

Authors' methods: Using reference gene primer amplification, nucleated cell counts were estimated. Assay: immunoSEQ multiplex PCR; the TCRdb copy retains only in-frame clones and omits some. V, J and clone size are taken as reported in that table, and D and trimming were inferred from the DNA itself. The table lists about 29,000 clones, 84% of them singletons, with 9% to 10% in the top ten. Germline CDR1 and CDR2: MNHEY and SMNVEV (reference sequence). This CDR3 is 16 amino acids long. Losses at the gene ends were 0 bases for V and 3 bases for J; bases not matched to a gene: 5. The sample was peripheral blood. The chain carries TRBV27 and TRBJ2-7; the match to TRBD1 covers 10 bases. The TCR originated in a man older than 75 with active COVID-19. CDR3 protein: CASSLSKTGGDYEQYF. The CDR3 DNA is TGTGCCAGCAGTTTATCGAAGACAGGGGGCGACTACGAGCAGTACTTC.